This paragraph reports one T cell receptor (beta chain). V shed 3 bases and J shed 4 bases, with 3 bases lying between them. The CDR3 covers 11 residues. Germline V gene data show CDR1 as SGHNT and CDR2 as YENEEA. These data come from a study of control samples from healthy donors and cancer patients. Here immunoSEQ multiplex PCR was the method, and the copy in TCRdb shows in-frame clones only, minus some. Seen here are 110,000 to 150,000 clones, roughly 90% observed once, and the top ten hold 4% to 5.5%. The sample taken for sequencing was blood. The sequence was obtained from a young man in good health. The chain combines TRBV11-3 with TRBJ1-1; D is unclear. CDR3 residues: CASSLGTEAFF. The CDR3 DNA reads TGTGCCAGCAGCTTGGGCACTGAAGCTTTCTTT.